These 8 T cell receptor beta chains originate from one sample sequenced in a study of shared clonotypes between healthy human individuals. Sequenced by immunoSEQ multiplex PCR; TCRdb stores in-frame clones only, minus some. The sample comprises about 1,500,000 clones, over 95% of which are singletons, and roughly 1.1% rests with the top ten. Sequenced: naive CD4+ T cells sorted from blood. Subset described: CD45RA+ positively selected. These receptors came from a man aged 30 to 45 in good health.

The CDR3 sequence is CASKVTAATNEKLFF. As DNA, the CDR3 is TGCGCCAGCAAAGTGACAGCCGCAACTAATGAAAAACTGTTTTTT. The chain carries TRBV5-1 and TRBJ1-4; weak D call: TRBD1 (5 bases). Germline V CDR1 and CDR2: SGHRS, YFSETQ. The CDR3 length is 15 residues. Trimming left V 6 bases short and J 0 bases short, with 12 bases between.

The gene calls are TRBV19 and TRBJ2-7; tentatively, D is TRBD1 (6 bases). Trimming left V 5 bases short and J 3 bases short, with 14 bases between. The CDR3 totals 14 residues. Germline lookup yields CDR1 LNHDA and CDR2 SQIVND (reference sequence). The CDR3 is CASSPPQGNYEQYF. As DNA, the CDR3 is TGTGCCAGTAGTCCCCCCCAGGGGAACTACGAGCAGTACTTC.

Turning to this clone: Other nucleotide sequences in the sample specify the same CDR3. The genes are TRBV18 and TRBJ2-1; D is perhaps TRBD2 (5 bases). V lost 3 bases and J 3 bases, leaving 6 bases between the germline ends. The CDR3 runs to 13 residues. Germline V CDR1 and CDR2: KGHSH, LQKENI. CDR3 region: CASSPEGYNEQFF. Here the CDR3 DNA reads TGTGCCAGCTCACCCGAGGGCTACAATGAGCAGTTCTTC.

Notes on this clone: Distinct nucleotide sequences in the sample also encode this CDR3. The rearrangement joins TRBV11-2 to TRBJ1-5; D is uncertain. Germline V CDR1 and CDR2: SGHAT, FQNNGV. Trimming cost V 2 bases and J 4 bases, with 6 bases left between them. The CDR3 is 13 amino acids. Here the CDR3 reads CASSLSINQPQHF. DNA of the CDR3: TGTGCCAGCAGCTTAAGCATTAATCAGCCCCAGCATTTT.

V and J are TRBV6-5 and TRBJ2-7, with D unclear. Per the germline V gene, CDR1 is MNHEY and CDR2 is SVGAGI. CDR3 length: 16 residues. V dropped 0 bases and J dropped 7 bases, with 19 bases sitting between them. The CDR3 loop is CASSYSSGLRSREQYF. The CDR3 DNA is TGTGCCAGCAGTTACTCGTCGGGTTTACGTTCTCGGGAGCAGTACTTC.

The chain couples TRBV5-1 to TRBJ2-5, with 7 bases that match TRBD2. The V segment lost 0 bases and the J segment 2 bases; nucleotides outside the gene matches: 4. This CDR3 has 15 residues. CDR1 is SGHRS, CDR2 YFSETQ, per germline. The CDR3 DNA reads TGCGCCAGCAGCTTGGGACCGGGAGGTCAAGAGACCCAGTACTTC. Residues: CASSLGPGGQETQYF.

The chain carries TRBV5-4 and TRBJ2-7, with 7 bases aligning to TRBD1. The ends lost 4 bases at V and 7 bases at J; junction bases unmatched: 8. The germline V gene encodes CDR1 SGHNT and CDR2 YYREEE (reference sequence). This CDR3 comprises 13 residues. CDR3 residues: CASSGGQPREQYF. The CDR3 nucleotides are TGTGCCAGCAGCGGGGGACAGCCACGGGAGCAGTACTTC.

The chain is built from TRBV5-6 and TRBJ1-3; unclear D gene. Germline V gives CDR1 SGHDT, CDR2 YYEEEE. V lost 2 bases and J lost 0, with 12 bases in between. This CDR3 contains 16 residues. This CDR3 is CASSFYGMVSGNTIYF. CDR3 in DNA: TGTGCCAGCAGCTTCTATGGTATGGTCTCTGGAAACACCATATATTTT.